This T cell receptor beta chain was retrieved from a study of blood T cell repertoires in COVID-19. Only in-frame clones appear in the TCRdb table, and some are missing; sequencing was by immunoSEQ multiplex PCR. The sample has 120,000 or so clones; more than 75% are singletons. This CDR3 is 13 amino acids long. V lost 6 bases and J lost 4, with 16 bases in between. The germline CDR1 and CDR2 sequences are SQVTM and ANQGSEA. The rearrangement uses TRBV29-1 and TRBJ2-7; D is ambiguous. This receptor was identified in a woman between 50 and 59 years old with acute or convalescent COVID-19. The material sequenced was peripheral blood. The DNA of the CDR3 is TGCAGCGTCGAAACCGGAACAGATTACGAGCAGTACTTC. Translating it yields CSVETGTDYEQYF.